This TCR beta chain was retrieved from a study of cytomegalovirus exposure and HLA in healthy donors (dated by TCRdb to the late 2010s). Notes on the research overall: The approximately 710 repertoires of the first cohort and the roughly 120 validation repertoires were produced on the same platform, according to a later analysis. In addition to the first cohort of approximately 650 subjects, a separate validation cohort of approximately 120 different subjects was used. The study aimed to test whether cataloging public T cell receptors could reveal signatures of past pathogen exposure. High-throughput TCR immunosequencing, statistical association of individual TCRs with disease status, and machine learning were combined to predict cytomegalovirus infection status. What the research found in general, with its limitations: It was suggested by the authors that the approach could potentially be generalized to other disease states and immunological phenotypes. The study gave a list of over 150 TCR beta chains associated with cytomegalovirus. The classifier was reported to diagnose cytomegalovirus status with high specificity and sensitivity in both the original cohort and the validation cohort. Of the cluster scores, roughly 95% were above 0 in a later analysis, which found that TCRs clustered in the first cohort also tended to co-occur in the 120 or so validation repertoires. Most TCR sequences were seen in very few donors, while some public TCRs were found in many individuals. A later analysis lacked HLA typing for the validation cohort, so it scored co-occurrence in that cohort across all 110 or so repertoires. In vitro tests confirmed that three of the cytomegalovirus-associated TCR beta chains recognize cytomegalovirus antigens.

The donors were included in the validation cohort of over a hundred subjects, a group kept apart from the roughly 690-subject first cohort. Libraries were built with the immunoSEQ multiplex PCR assay. As for how the authors treated the data: A statistical classification framework was developed to diagnose cytomegalovirus status using the catalog of TCR beta chain sequences. Here the immuneACCESS table is served through TCRdb, limited to in-frame sequences with V and J called. Missing clones are a known gap in these copies; in checked studies unresolved V genes cover under half, and the rest lacks a known reason. That table supplies the V and J calls and clone size; D and trimming were determined from the DNA. This sample holds over 200,000 clones; around nine tenths were observed only once. 1.5% to 2.5% of the sample lies in the top ten. Points on this clone: Its antigen is still unknown. The record has no base qualities; no much larger clone is one base away.

This sequence was found in a woman aged 18-30 years in good health and CMV-seropositive. The sequenced material came from PBMCs.

The DNA is TGTGCCAGCAGTTTATTGGCCCGCCCCAGGGCGATGCCTAGCACAGATACGCAGTATTTT. Protein translation: CASSLLARPRAMPSTDTQYF. Recombination linked TRBV28 to TRBJ2-3; TRBD1 is perhaps the D gene, given 5 matching bases. V loses 1 base, J loses 0 bases, and the germline ends lie 23 bases apart. Reading from cysteine to phenylalanine, the CDR3 counts 20 amino acids. Only CDR3 DNA is held: 60 bases, read in frame from base 1. According to the germline V gene, CDR1 reads MDHEN and CDR2 reads SYDVKM.